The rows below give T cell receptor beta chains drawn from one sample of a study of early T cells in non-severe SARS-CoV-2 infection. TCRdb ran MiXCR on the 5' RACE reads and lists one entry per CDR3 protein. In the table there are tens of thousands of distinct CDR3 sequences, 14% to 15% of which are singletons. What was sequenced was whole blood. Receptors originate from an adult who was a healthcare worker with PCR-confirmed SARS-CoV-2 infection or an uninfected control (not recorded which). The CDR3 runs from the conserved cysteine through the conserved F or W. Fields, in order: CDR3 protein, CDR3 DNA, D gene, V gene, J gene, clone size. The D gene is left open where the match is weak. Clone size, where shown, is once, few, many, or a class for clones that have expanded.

CASSSRTGSTDTQYF	TGTGCCAGCAGTTCCCGGACAGGGAGCACAGATACGCAGTATTTT	TRBD1	TRBV6-5	TRBJ2-3	.
CAWSGLQSTVSNQPQHF	TGTGCCTGGAGTGGGCTGCAGTCGACAGTTAGCAATCAGCCCCAGCATTTT	.	TRBV30	TRBJ1-5	few
CASTGDRGGRQTQYF	TGTGCCAGCACCGGGGATAGGGGTGGGCGGCAGACCCAGTACTTC	.	TRBV28	TRBJ2-5	few
CASKSGGANSGANVLTF	TGTGCCAGCAAATCTGGGGGAGCCAATTCCGGGGCCAACGTCCTGACTTTC	.	TRBV11-2	TRBJ2-6	.
CASSPRGARGGNTQYF	TGTGCCAGCAGCCCCCGAGGTGCGAGGGGTGGAAATACGCAGTATTTT	.	TRBV7-2	TRBJ2-3	.
CASSPGTGKNEKLFF	TGTGCCAGCAGTCCCGGGACAGGGAAGAATGAAAAACTGTTTTTT	TRBD1	TRBV27	TRBJ1-4	many
CASSLDSGRTTFF	TGTGCCAGCAGCTTGGACTCAGGGAGGACGACTTTCTTT	.	TRBV7-9	TRBJ1-1	few
CSARDGDKTYGYTF	TGCAGTGCTAGAGATGGAGACAAAACCTATGGCTACACCTTC	.	TRBV20-1	TRBJ1-2	few
CSARDLRSTSLESGYTF	TGCAGTGCTAGAGATCTGCGCAGTACCAGCCTCGAATCAGGCTACACCTTC	.	TRBV20-1	TRBJ1-2	.
CASTLRGGMDNEQFF	TGCGCCAGCACCCTCCGAGGGGGGATGGACAATGAGCAGTTCTTC	.	TRBV5-1	TRBJ2-1	many
CASSRTGYSYNEQFF	TGTGCCAGCTCACGCACGGGGTACTCCTACAATGAGCAGTTCTTC	.	TRBV18	TRBJ2-1	few
CASSWTTEDNYGYTF	TGTGCCAGCAGCTGGACAACCGAAGATAACTATGGCTACACCTTC	.	TRBV12-3/TRBV12-4	TRBJ1-2	many
CASSPPGRGGNTIYF	TGTGCCAGCTCACCACCGGGCAGGGGAGGAAACACCATATATTTT	.	TRBV18	TRBJ1-3	many
CATHPQGLGTEAFF	TGTGCCACTCACCCCCAGGGACTAGGCACTGAAGCTTTCTTT	.	TRBV19	TRBJ1-1	.
CASSQEPAGRSSYNEQFF	TGCGCCAGCAGCCAAGAACCCGCGGGCAGGAGCTCCTACAATGAGCAGTTCTTC	.	TRBV4-1	TRBJ2-1	.
CASSLRNTLHF	TGTGCCAGCAGCTTGCGAAACACCCTCCACTTT	.	TRBV5-8	TRBJ1-6	.
CASTSRKKLFF	TGTGCCAGTACGTCGCGAAAAAAACTGTTTTTT	.	TRBV19	TRBJ1-4	few
CASSPGSQETQYF	TGTGCCAGCAGTCCCGGGAGTCAAGAGACCCAGTACTTC	.	TRBV12-3/TRBV12-4	TRBJ2-5	few
CASSFPWQGKNTEAFF	TGTGCCAGCAGCTTCCCATGGCAGGGGAAGAACACTGAAGCTTTCTTT	.	TRBV11-3	TRBJ1-1	.
CASSIRGEKLFF	TGTGCCAGTAGTATTCGGGGGGAGAAACTGTTTTTT	.	TRBV19	TRBJ1-4	few
CASSIDPRGTPESNSPLHF	TGTGCCAGTAGTATAGATCCCCGCGGGACACCGGAGTCTAATTCACCCCTCCACTTT	.	TRBV19	TRBJ1-6	.
CASSPQNRAEGEQFF	TGTGCCAGCTCACCACAAAACAGGGCTGAGGGTGAGCAGTTCTTC	.	TRBV18	TRBJ2-1	.
CASRGDWPQETQYF	TGTGCCAGCAGGGGGGACTGGCCTCAGGAGACCCAGTACTTC	.	TRBV2	TRBJ2-5	.
CSVPTGTGDSNQPQHF	TGCAGCGTTCCGACAGGGACAGGGGATAGTAATCAGCCCCAGCATTTT	TRBD1	TRBV29-1	TRBJ1-5	.
CASRGQGGDGELFF	TGTGCCAGCAGAGGACAGGGAGGGGACGGGGAGCTGTTTTTT	.	TRBV6-2/TRBV6-3	TRBJ2-2	few
CASSSLISTGRLGTDTQYF	TGTGCCAGCAGTTCCCTAATCTCGACAGGGAGGTTGGGCACAGATACGCAGTATTTT	.	TRBV27	TRBJ2-3	.
CSASGTGISSEQFF	TGCAGTGCTTCCGGGACAGGCATATCGAGTGAGCAGTTCTTC	TRBD1	TRBV20-1	TRBJ2-1	many
CASSLPRSPLHF	TGTGCCAGCAGCCTTCCTAGGTCACCCCTCCACTTT	.	TRBV11-2	TRBJ1-6	few